These 26 T cell receptor beta chains came from one sample sequenced in a study of blood T cell repertoires in COVID-19. Produced via immunoSEQ multiplex PCR; TCRdb's table is partial and in-frame only. The data hold 40,000 or so clones, with roughly 85% observed a single time. The sample taken for sequencing was peripheral blood. The receptor set was obtained from a human donor in a cohort sampled during active COVID-19.

The V gene is TRBV5-1, the J gene TRBJ2-1, with TRBD2 matching over 7 bases. J gave up 7 bases and V 0 bases, and 4 bases lay outside the gene matches. Germline V lookup: CDR1 SGHRS, CDR2 YFSETQ. CDR3 length equals 14 residues. As DNA, the CDR3 is TGCGCCAGCAGCTTGGGGGGAGGGAGGAATGAGCAGTTCTTC. Translating it yields CASSLGGGRNEQFF.

The chain links TRBV9 to TRBJ2-3; D uncertain. V was pared by 4 bases and J by 5 bases, with 11 bases between. Germline V lookup: CDR1 SGDLS, CDR2 YYNGEE. This CDR3 has 13 residues. The CDR3 bases are TGTGCCAGCAGCCCGAGTCGGGTAGATACGCAGTATTTT. Translating it yields CASSPSRVDTQYF.

The chain carries TRBV5-6 and TRBJ2-1; D is unclear. The CDR3 contains 13 residues. Trimming left V 0 bases short and J 7 bases short, with 8 bases between. Germline-derived CDR1 and CDR2 are SGHDT and YYEEEE. The CDR3 coding sequence is TGTGCCAGCAGCTTGGAGCCTCATAATGAGCAGTTCTTC. This codes for CASSLEPHNEQFF.

V is TRBV30 and J is TRBJ1-2; D is ambiguous. The V and J ends lost 7 bases and 4 bases respectively, with 16 bases between them. Germline-derived CDR1 and CDR2 are GTSNPN and SVGIG (reference sequence). CDR3 length equals 13 residues. This chain's CDR3 is CALEELRRYGYTF. The CDR3 DNA sequence: TGTGCCTTGGAGGAGCTCAGACGCTATGGCTACACCTTC.

The rearrangement joins TRBV3-1 (or the pseudogene TRBV3-2) to TRBJ1-2; 11 nucleotides line up with TRBD1. V was clipped by 4 bases and J by 6 bases; unmatched bases: 7. The germline CDR1 and CDR2 sequences are LGHDT and YNNKEL (reference sequence). The CDR3 contains 15 residues. Here the CDR3 reads CASSRLPGQGDGYTF. Here the CDR3 DNA reads TGTGCCAGCAGCCGACTTCCGGGACAGGGGGATGGCTACACCTTC.

The rearrangement joins TRBV5-1 to TRBJ1-5, with unresolved D. Germline values: CDR1 SGHRS, CDR2 YFSETQ. Trimming took off 0 bases at V and 0 bases at J, with 7 bases between the two ends. The CDR3 covers 15 residues. The CDR3 DNA sequence: TGCGCCAGCAGCTTGGGAACAAATAGCAATCAGCCCCAGCATTTT. It yields the protein CASSLGTNSNQPQHF.

This chain joins TRBV7-9 and TRBJ2-2; D is perhaps TRBD1 (6 bases). Germline V gene sequence: CDR1 SEHNR, CDR2 FQNEAQ (reference sequence). V lost 5 bases and J 5 bases, leaving 9 bases between the germline ends. This CDR3 is 13 amino acids long. For the CDR3, the DNA is TGTGCCAGCAGCCGTACAGGGACCGGGGAGCTGTTTTTT. Protein: CASSRTGTGELFF.

The chain joins TRBV27 to TRBJ2-6; 8 bases line up with TRBD1. With 2 bases clipped from V and 5 bases from J, the junction kept 2 bases outside the gene matches. The germline V gene has CDR1 MNHEY and CDR2 SMNVEV (reference sequence). The CDR3 length is 15 residues. DNA for the CDR3: TGTGCCAGCAGTTTACAGGGGGCTCGGGCCAACGTCCTGACTTTC. Amino acid sequence: CASSLQGARANVLTF.

J is TRBJ1-1 and V is TRBV4-1; D is possibly TRBD1 (6 bases). Germline V gene lookup returns CDR1 MGHRA and CDR2 YSYEKL. V was shortened by 0 bases and J by 5 bases, with 10 bases between the two germline ends. The CDR3 runs to 14 residues. The CDR3 region has the DNA TGCGCCAGCAGCCAAGACAGGGGAGGGACTGAAGCTTTCTTT. This gives the protein CASSQDRGGTEAFF.

The chain uses TRBV30 and TRBJ2-1; perhaps TRBD1 as D (5 bases). This CDR3 region has 12 residues. CDR1 is GTSNPN, CDR2 SVGIG, per germline (reference sequence). The V and J ends lost 3 bases and 14 bases respectively, with 17 bases between them. Here the CDR3 DNA reads TGTGCCTGGAGGCAACCTACAGGCGGCAAGTTCTTC. This encodes CAWRQPTGGKFF.

This clone appeared a few times. This chain links TRBV2 with TRBJ1-5, with unresolved D. Germline values: CDR1 SNHLY, CDR2 FYNNEI. Between the trimmed V and J ends, which lost 4 bases and 5 bases, there was a span of 12 bases. This CDR3 spans 14 amino acids. CDR3 sequence: CASSVVPGDQPQHF. The CDR3 bases are TGTGCCAGCAGTGTGGTCCCGGGAGATCAGCCCCAGCATTTT. Looking up the rest from reference TRBV2 and TRBJ1-5 gives the full variable domain: EPEVTQTPSHQVTQMGQEVILRCVPISNHLYFYWYRQILGQKVEFLVSFYNNEISEKSEIFDDQFSVERPDGSNFTLKIRSTKLEDSAMYFCASSVVPGDQPQHFGDGTRLSIL.

The rearrangement joins TRBV2 to TRBJ1-3, with D unresolved. Deletions cut 4 bases from V and 1 base from J, with 2 bases between. This CDR3 has 12 amino acids. CDR1 is SNHLY and CDR2 is FYNNEI in the germline V gene. CDR3 sequence reads: CASSASGNTIYF. The CDR3 region has the DNA TGTGCCAGCAGTGCGTCTGGAAACACCATATATTTT.

The rearrangement uses TRBV5-1 and TRBJ1-3, with a tentative D call TRBD1 (5 bases). Trimming stripped 1 base from V and 8 bases from J, with 7 bases between. CDR3 size: 12 residues. Germline V gene data show CDR1 as SGHRS and CDR2 as YFSETQ. The CDR3 nucleotides are TGCGCCAGCAGCTTGCGGGGGGACACCATATATTTT. It yields the protein CASSLRGDTIYF. Combining the CDR3 with reference TRBV5-1 and TRBJ1-3 gives the whole variable domain KAGVTQTPRYLIKTRGQQVTLSCSPISGHRSVSWYQQTPGQGLQFLFEYFSETQRNKGNFPGRFSGRQFSNSRSEMNVSTLELGDSALYLCASSLRGDTIYFGEGSWLTVV.

The J gene is TRBJ1-1, the V gene TRBV6-5, with 8 bases that match TRBD1. V shed 8 bases and J 5 bases; nucleotides not matched to a gene: 13. CDR3 length equals 15 residues. Germline CDR1 reads MNHEY; CDR2 reads SVGAGI. The DNA of the CDR3 is TGTGCCAGCTCCGGACAGGGAATCCTACTGACTGAAGCTTTCTTT. It yields the protein CASSGQGILLTEAFF.

The chain employs TRBV19 and TRBJ1-1, with 11 bases fitting TRBD1. The CDR3 sequence is 14 residues long. The germline CDR1 and CDR2 sequences are LNHDA and SQIVND (reference sequence). The J segment lost 7 bases and the V segment lost 3 bases, leaving 4 bases of the junction unmatched. This chain's CDR3 is CASSMGQGVVEAFF. The CDR3 DNA is TGTGCCAGTAGTATGGGACAGGGGGTAGTTGAAGCTTTCTTT.

The chain carries TRBV30 and TRBJ1-4, with 7 bases identical to TRBD1. Germline values: CDR1 GTSNPN, CDR2 SVGIG (reference sequence). Trimming took 0 bases from V and 8 from J; bases not matched to a gene: 6. CDR3 length: 14 residues. The CDR3 nucleotides are TGTGCCTGGAGTGTACGCAGGGGGAGAGAAAAACTGTTTTTT. It codes for CAWSVRRGREKLFF.

The chain employs TRBV3-1 (or the pseudogene TRBV3-2) and TRBJ2-5; TRBD2 might be the D (6 bases). This CDR3 has 13 residues. Looked up from germline, CDR1 is LGHDT and CDR2 is YNNKEL (reference sequence). V was pared by 4 bases and J by 5 bases, with 11 bases between. In DNA, the CDR3 is TGTGCCAGCAGCCGGCGACTAGGTGAGACCCAGTACTTC. It yields the protein CASSRRLGETQYF.

This clone was observed once. Here the CDR3 DNA reads TGTGCCAGCAGTTACGGATCCGGGGGGGCCCGGCAGCCCCAGCATTTT. It codes for CASSYGSGGARQPQHF. J is TRBJ1-5 and V is TRBV6-2 or TRBV6-3; tentative D call: TRBD1 (6 bases). The CDR3 has 16 amino acids. Germline CDR1 and CDR2: MNHEY and SVGEGT. Trimming cost V 2 bases and J 7 bases, with 18 bases left between them.

The rearrangement joins TRBV5-4 to TRBJ2-5; possibly TRBD1 for D (6 bases). The V end was cut by 4 bases, the J end by 2 bases, with 15 bases between. Germline V gene sequence: CDR1 SGHNT, CDR2 YYREEE (reference sequence). There are 15 residues in the CDR3. CDR3: CASSAPGTQQETQYF. DNA for the CDR3: TGTGCCAGCAGCGCTCCCGGGACACAGCAAGAGACCCAGTACTTC.

This clone appeared once. The J gene is TRBJ2-5, the V gene TRBV19, with TRBD2 matching over 9 bases. Germline lookup yields CDR1 LNHDA and CDR2 SQIVND (reference sequence). The CDR3 spans 16 residues. V shed 6 bases and J 4 bases; nucleotides not matched to a gene: 12. As DNA, the CDR3 is TGTGCCAGTAGCATAACGGGAGCGGGGGGCTCAGAGACCCAGTACTTC. Translating it yields CASSITGAGGSETQYF.

The rearrangement joins TRBV7-2 to TRBJ1-2; tentatively, D is TRBD1 (5 bases). The CDR3 covers 12 residues. Germline assignment: CDR1 SGHTA and CDR2 FQGNSA. The CDR3 is CAGGPFNYGYTF. CDR3 nucleotide sequence: TGTGCGGGGGGACCTTTTAACTATGGCTACACCTTC.

The chain has TRBV3-1 (or the pseudogene TRBV3-2) and TRBJ1-6; D call uncertain. This CDR3 is 20 amino acids long. V lost 0 bases and J lost 0, with 18 bases in between. CDR1 and CDR2 from the germline V gene are LGHDT and YNNKEL (reference sequence). The CDR3 is CASSQDRAVWRSSYNSPLHF. The CDR3 nucleotides are TGTGCCAGCAGCCAAGACCGGGCGGTGTGGAGGAGCTCCTATAATTCACCCCTCCACTTT.

The genes are TRBV27 and TRBJ2-3, with 8 bases matching TRBD1. V trimming: 8 bases; J trimming: 6 bases; junction bases outside the gene matches: 10. The CDR3 sequence is 14 residues long. The germline CDR1 and CDR2 sequences are MNHEY and SMNVEV (reference sequence). The CDR3 loop reads CASGADRGRDTQYF. The CDR3 bases are TGTGCCAGCGGAGCTGACAGGGGCCGGGATACGCAGTATTTT.

With respect to this clone: The CDR3 ends on some other residue instead of the conserved phenylalanine or tryptophan, so this is likely a read error. No DNA is shown, since the ends of the CDR3 on it are uncertain; the CDR3 is the one TCRdb lists. The chain couples TRBV11-2 to TRBJ1-2; the table gives TRBD1 as D, unverified against the DNA. Per the germline V gene, CDR1 is SGHAT and CDR2 is FQNNGV. Both ends counted, the CDR3 spans 11 residues. CDR3 protein: CASSLGPTVIL.

V gene TRBV7-6 combines with J gene TRBJ1-6; D is ambiguous. V was pared by 4 bases and J by 5 bases, with 6 bases between. The CDR3 is made up of 13 amino acids. CDR1 is SGHVS and CDR2 is FNYEAQ in the germline V gene. CDR3 region: CASSYQNNSPLHF. The CDR3 DNA sequence: TGTGCCAGCAGCTACCAGAATAATTCACCCCTCCACTTT.

This chain joins TRBV15 and TRBJ1-4; D is perhaps TRBD1 (5 bases). Germline CDR1 LNHNV, CDR2 YYDKDF (reference sequence). The CDR3 has 14 amino acids. V was cut by 7 bases and J by 7 bases, with 16 bases left in between. For the CDR3, the DNA is TGTGCCACCACCGAAGGGACTTTAATTGAAAAACTGTTTTTT. Translating it yields CATTEGTLIEKLFF.